This TCR beta chain was recorded in a study of blood T cell repertoires in COVID-19. Study-wide context: Acute and convalescent COVID-19 specimens originated in the United States, Italy and Spain. The analysed material was cDNA or gDNA that came from T cells, B-cell-depleted T cells, or PBMCs.

Trimming cost V 7 bases and J 4 bases; bases outside gene matches: 7. The CDR3 has 14 amino acids. The germline V gene encodes CDR1 LNHDA and CDR2 SQIVND (reference sequence). Authors' processing steps: Cell counts per sample came from amplifying reference gene primers. The repertoire was sequenced with immunoSEQ multiplex PCR; TCRdb's copy has only in-frame clones and lacks some. V and J calls and clone size are as listed in that table; D and trimming were resolved from the DNA. This sample has more than 85,000 clones; around 86% occur once, and the top ten carry about 3.2%. This rearrangement joins TRBV19 to TRBJ1-2, with TRBD1 matching over 9 bases. Specimen: peripheral blood. The source is a woman aged 70 to 79 with acute or convalescent COVID-19. CDR3: CASTNTGQGYGYTF. In DNA form, the CDR3 reads TGTGCCAGTACAAACACGGGACAGGGCTATGGCTACACCTTC.